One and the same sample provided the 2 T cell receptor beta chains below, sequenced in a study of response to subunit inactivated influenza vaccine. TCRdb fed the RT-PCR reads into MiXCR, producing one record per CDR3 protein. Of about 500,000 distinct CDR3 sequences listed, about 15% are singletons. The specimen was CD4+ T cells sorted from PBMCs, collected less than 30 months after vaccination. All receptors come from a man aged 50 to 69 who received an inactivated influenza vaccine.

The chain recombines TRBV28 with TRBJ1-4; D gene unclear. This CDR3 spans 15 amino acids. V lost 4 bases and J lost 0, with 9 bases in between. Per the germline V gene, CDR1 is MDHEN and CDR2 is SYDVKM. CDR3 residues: CASSSAGATNEKLFF. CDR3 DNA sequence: TGTGCCAGCAGTTCTGCAGGCGCAACTAATGAAAAACTGTTTTTT.

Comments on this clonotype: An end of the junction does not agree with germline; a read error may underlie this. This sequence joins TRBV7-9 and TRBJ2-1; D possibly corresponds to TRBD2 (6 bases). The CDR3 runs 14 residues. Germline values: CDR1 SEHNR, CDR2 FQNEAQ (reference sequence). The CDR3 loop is CASSFGLSFNEQFF. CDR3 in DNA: TGTGCCAGCAGCTTTGGACTATCCTTCAATGAGCAGTTCTTC.